This T cell receptor (beta chain) was sequenced in a study of PD-L1 blockade in urothelial cancer. Overall study context: Specimens of blood held a median count of about 150,000 T cells. Findings of the study overall: Survival was better when pretreatment blood TCR clonality fell below the median.

Worth noting for this clone: Its antigen is unknown.

TCRdb's copy holds only in-frame clones and misses some; the assay was immunoSEQ multiplex PCR. Of tens of thousands of clones listed, about 90% are singletons. The time point: pretreatment peripheral blood. Patient sample counts ranged from 1 to 8, pretreatment and on-treatment. Per germline, CDR1 ENHRY and CDR2 SYGVKD. The V gene end was trimmed by 6 bases and the J gene end by 7 bases; junction bases not matched to a gene: 14. The CDR3 consists of 17 residues. The V call is TRBV10-3, the J call TRBJ2-2; TRBD1 matches 10 bases. Sequenced material: PBMCs, taken around atezolizumab (anti-PD-L1) treatment. The receptor comes from an elderly woman with urothelial cancer. The CDR3 loop reads CAIRGSRDRGDGGELFF. As DNA, the CDR3 is TGTGCCATCAGGGGTTCTCGGGACAGGGGAGACGGCGGGGAGCTGTTTTTT.